The TCR beta chain described here comes from a study of blood T cell repertoires in COVID-19. In the authors' workflow: By means of reference gene primer amplification, nucleated cell counts were estimated. Clones were read by immunoSEQ multiplex PCR, and TCRdb kept only the in-frame ones, dropping some. V, J and clone size derive from that table, while D and trimming were established from the DNA sequence. The sample shows 90,000 to 110,000 clones, roughly 76% of them seen only once. V was clipped by 4 bases and J by 8 bases, with 23 bases between them. Germline lookup yields CDR1 SGHVS and CDR2 FNYEAQ. The CDR3 has 16 amino acids.

The clonotype originates from a woman in her 70s with acute or convalescent COVID-19. Sequencing was performed on peripheral blood. The chain joins TRBV7-6 to TRBJ1-2, with D possibly matching TRBD1 (6 bases). DNA of the CDR3: TGTGCCAGCAGCTCCATAACCCTCGCAGGGGCTGAGGGCTACACCTTC. This gives the protein CASSSITLAGAEGYTF. The full variable domain, its missing parts supplied by reference TRBV7-6 and TRBJ1-2, is GAGVSQSPRYKVTKRGQDVALRCDPISGHVSLYWYRQALGQGPEFLTYFNYEAQQDKSGLPNDRFSAERPEGSISTLTIQRTEQRDSAMYRCASSSITLAGAEGYTFGSGTRLTVV.